These 13 T cell receptor beta chains came from one sample sequenced in a study of cytomegalovirus exposure and HLA in healthy donors. Primers included in the PCR were 60 Vbeta and 13 Jbeta primers. The table came from immunoSEQ multiplex PCR; TCRdb's copy has only in-frame clones and leaves some out. The repertoire holds about 120,000 clones, with about 10% as singletons. Input material: PBMCs. The receptors here all came from a man aged 30 to 45 in good health and CMV-seronegative.

This rearrangement joins TRBV13 to TRBJ2-7; tentative D call: TRBD2 (6 bases). The germline V and J ends were trimmed by 5 bases and 7 bases, with 18 bases remaining between them. This CDR3 spans 14 amino acids. CDR1 PRHDT and CDR2 FYEKMQ come from the germline V gene (reference sequence). In DNA form, the CDR3 reads TGTGCCAGCAGCCCGCGACTAGAAATTCGGGAGCAGTACTTC. Its translation: CASSPRLEIREQYF. The full variable domain, its missing parts supplied by reference TRBV13 and TRBJ2-7, is AAGVIQSPRHLIKEKRETATLKCYPIPRHDTVYWYQQGPGQDPQFLISFYEKMQSDKGSIPDRFSAQQFSDYHSELNMSSLELGDSALYFCASSPRLEIREQYFGPGTRLTVT.

This rearrangement joins TRBV28 to TRBJ1-5; 7 bases match TRBD1. This CDR3 region has 16 residues. The V and J ends lost 5 bases and 2 bases, in that order; junction bases with no gene match: 9. Germline loops: CDR1 MDHEN, CDR2 SYDVKM. In DNA, the CDR3 is TGTGCCAGCAGTCCTCGACAGGGACTTGGCAATCAGCCCCAGCATTTT. It is translated as CASSPRQGLGNQPQHF.

This clone was picked up a small number of times. The J gene is TRBJ2-1, the V gene TRBV15, with D maybe TRBD1 (6 bases). This CDR3 is built from 13 residues. Trimming pared 9 bases from V and 4 bases from J, leaving 13 bases between. Looked up from germline, CDR1 is LNHNV and CDR2 is YYDKDF (reference sequence). The CDR3 is CATQDSGYNEQFF. CDR3 nucleotides: TGTGCCACTCAGGACAGCGGATACAATGAGCAGTTCTTC.

V gene TRBV7-9 combines with J gene TRBJ2-5; D perhaps matches TRBD1 (5 bases). Germline loops: CDR1 SEHNR, CDR2 FQNEAQ (reference sequence). The CDR3 has 14 amino acids. Between the trimmed V and J ends, which lost 4 bases and 4 bases, there was a span of 13 bases. The CDR3, as DNA: TGTGCCAGCAGCTCCTTTAAGGGGTCAGAGACCCAGTACTTC. Translation: CASSSFKGSETQYF.

The gene calls are TRBV13 and TRBJ1-2; D remains ambiguous. Per germline, CDR1 PRHDT and CDR2 FYEKMQ (reference sequence). The CDR3 spans 16 residues. V lost 0 bases, J lost 4 bases, and 15 bases lay in between. Here the CDR3 reads CASSLGLKIGSYGYTF. In DNA, the CDR3 is TGTGCCAGCAGCTTAGGCCTAAAGATCGGGTCCTATGGCTACACCTTC.

The chain links TRBV5-6 to TRBJ2-1, with D possibly matching TRBD1 (5 bases). Trimming stripped 1 base from V and 6 bases from J, with 11 bases between. The CDR3 has 14 amino acids. CDR1 is SGHDT and CDR2 is YYEEEE in the germline V gene. This CDR3 reads CASSLTGTRNEQFF. The DNA of the CDR3 is TGTGCCAGCAGCTTGACAGGAACACGCAATGAGCAGTTCTTC.

This clone was picked up a small number of times. This rearrangement joins TRBV4-3 to TRBJ1-5; D gene unclear. In germline, CDR1 is LGHNA, CDR2 YSLEER. V was clipped by 0 bases and J by 4 bases, with 7 bases between them. This CDR3 comprises 14 residues. The DNA of the CDR3 is TGCGCCAGCAGCCAAGAGAGAGGGAATCAGCCCCAGCATTTT. This gives the protein CASSQERGNQPQHF.

The V gene is TRBV9, the J gene TRBJ2-2; 12 nucleotides line up with TRBD2. The V and J ends lost 0 bases and 2 bases, in that order; junction bases with no gene match: 5. Germline loops: CDR1 SGDLS, CDR2 YYNGEE. This CDR3 is built from 18 residues. The CDR3 here is CASSVDLAGGPNTGELFF. CDR3 coding DNA: TGTGCCAGCAGCGTAGACCTAGCGGGGGGGCCTAACACCGGGGAGCTGTTTTTT.

The V call is TRBV6-1, the J call TRBJ1-5; 9 bases match TRBD1. The CDR3 has 14 amino acids. The germline gives CDR1 MNHNS, CDR2 SASEGT. The junction had 8 bases not matched to a gene; V was cut back by 8 bases and J by 6 bases. The CDR3 is CASVGRQGVQPQHF. Here the CDR3 DNA reads TGTGCCAGCGTCGGGCGACAGGGGGTTCAGCCCCAGCATTTT.

Only a few counts were recorded for this clone. The V call is TRBV5-1, the J call TRBJ1-2, with D maybe TRBD1 (5 bases). Germline V gene data show CDR1 as SGHRS and CDR2 as YFSETQ. The CDR3 consists of 12 residues. V lost 4 bases to trimming and J lost 4 bases, with 8 bases between them. The CDR3 region is CASSPDTYGYTF. The CDR3 DNA sequence: TGCGCCAGCAGCCCGGACACCTATGGCTACACCTTC.

The chain recombines TRBV2 with TRBJ2-7; 7 positions match TRBD2. Germline CDR1 and CDR2: SNHLY and FYNNEI. This CDR3 is 14 amino acids long. J was trimmed by 1 base and V by 11 bases; bases with no gene match: 11. Written as DNA, the CDR3 is TGTGCCTCGCAGGTAAACGGGAGGTCCTACGAGCAGTACTTC. Translating gives CASQVNGRSYEQYF.

The chain combines TRBV6-5 with TRBJ2-5, with 7 bases that match TRBD1. The J call is uncertain, as TRBJ2-7 better fits the DNA end. The CDR3 is 13 residues long. Germline values: CDR1 MNHEY, CDR2 SVGAGI. The CDR3 loop reads CAAGETGPYEQYF. CDR3 DNA: TGTGCCGCAGGGGAGACAGGGCCCTACGAGCAGTACTTC.

The chain has TRBV2 and TRBJ2-1; 8 bases line up with TRBD1. Germline V gene lookup returns CDR1 SNHLY and CDR2 FYNNEI. V gave up 3 bases and J gave up 5 bases; unmatched junction bases: 6. CDR3 length: 15 residues. The CDR3 nucleotides read TGTGCCAGCAGTGAGCAGGGGGCGATTAACAATGAGCAGTTCTTC. It codes for CASSEQGAINNEQFF.